This T cell receptor beta chain was observed in a study of T cell responses to AZD1222 COVID-19 vaccine. Data came from immunoSEQ multiplex PCR; TCRdb stores just in-frame clones and leaves some out. The top ten clones hold approximately 19% of a sample with 120,000 or so clones, 88% of them seen once. CDR1 is MDHEN and CDR2 is SYDVKM in the germline V gene. With 8 bases removed from V and 0 bases from J, the gap between germline ends came to 11 bases. CDR3 size: 13 residues. Study-wide results and limits: The reported proportion of spike-specific TCRs targeting unmutated variant regions was nearly half. It should be noted that donors were predominantly white British and more often female, and clonal diversity was possibly underestimated.

Notes on this clone: Its antigen remains unidentified.

The specimen was peripheral blood, collected on day 0 of MenACWY control vaccination. The V call is TRBV28, the J call TRBJ2-7; possibly TRBD1 for D (5 bases). This clonotype was obtained from an adult in good health. CDR3 loop: CASGYDSSYEQYF. The CDR3 coding sequence is TGTGCCAGCGGCTATGACAGCTCCTACGAGCAGTACTTC.